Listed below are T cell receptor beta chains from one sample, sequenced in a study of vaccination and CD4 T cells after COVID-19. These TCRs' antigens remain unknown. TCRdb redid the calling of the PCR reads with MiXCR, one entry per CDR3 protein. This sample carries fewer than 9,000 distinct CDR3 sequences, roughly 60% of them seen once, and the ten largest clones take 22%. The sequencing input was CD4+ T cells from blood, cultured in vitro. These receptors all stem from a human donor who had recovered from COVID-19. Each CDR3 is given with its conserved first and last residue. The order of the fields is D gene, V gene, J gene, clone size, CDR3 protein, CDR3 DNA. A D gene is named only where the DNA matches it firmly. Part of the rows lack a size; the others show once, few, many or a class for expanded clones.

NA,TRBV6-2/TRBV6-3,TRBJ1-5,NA,CASSPFSKNQPQHF,TGTGCCAGCAGCCCTTTTTCGAAAAATCAGCCCCAGCATTTT
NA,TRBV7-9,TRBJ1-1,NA,CASSLITEAFF,TGTGCCAGCAGCCTCATAACTGAAGCTTTCTTT
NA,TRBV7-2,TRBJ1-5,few,CASSFGINQPQHF,TGTGCCAGCAGCTTTGGCATTAATCAGCCCCAGCATTTT
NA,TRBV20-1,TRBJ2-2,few,CSATGQYYTGELFF,TGCAGTGCCACCGGACAGTATTACACCGGGGAGCTGTTTTTT
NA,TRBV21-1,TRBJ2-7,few,CASSKSGGRYNYEQYF,TGTGCCAGCAGCAAAAGCGGCGGAAGGTACAATTACGAGCAGTACTTC
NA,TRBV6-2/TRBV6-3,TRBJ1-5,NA,CASSYSRQSTPISNQPQHF,TGTGCCAGCAGTTACTCGAGACAGTCGACCCCAATTAGCAATCAGCCCCAGCATTTT
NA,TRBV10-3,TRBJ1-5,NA,CAISESGQPQHF,TGTGCCATCAGTGAGTCGGGACAGCCCCAGCATTTT
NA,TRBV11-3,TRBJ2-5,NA,CASTDVRFQETQYF,TGTGCCAGCACCGACGTACGGTTCCAAGAGACCCAGTACTTC
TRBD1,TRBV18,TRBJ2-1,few,CASSPDRGGDNEQFF,TGTGCCAGCTCACCGGACAGGGGCGGTGACAATGAGCAGTTCTTC
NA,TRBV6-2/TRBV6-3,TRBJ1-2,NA,CASSSIGDGYTF,TGTGCCAGCAGTTCCATTGGGGATGGCTACACCTTC
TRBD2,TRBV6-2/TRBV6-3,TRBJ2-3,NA,CASSTTSGGPRGTDTQYF,TGTGCCAGCAGCACCACTAGCGGGGGACCCCGTGGCACAGATACGCAGTATTTT
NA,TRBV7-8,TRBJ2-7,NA,CASTSGPPIEQYF,TGTGCCAGCACCTCAGGCCCCCCAATCGAGCAGTACTTC
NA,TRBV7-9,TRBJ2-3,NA,CASSREGATDTQYF,TGTGCCAGCAGCCGGGAGGGGGCGACAGATACGCAGTATTTT